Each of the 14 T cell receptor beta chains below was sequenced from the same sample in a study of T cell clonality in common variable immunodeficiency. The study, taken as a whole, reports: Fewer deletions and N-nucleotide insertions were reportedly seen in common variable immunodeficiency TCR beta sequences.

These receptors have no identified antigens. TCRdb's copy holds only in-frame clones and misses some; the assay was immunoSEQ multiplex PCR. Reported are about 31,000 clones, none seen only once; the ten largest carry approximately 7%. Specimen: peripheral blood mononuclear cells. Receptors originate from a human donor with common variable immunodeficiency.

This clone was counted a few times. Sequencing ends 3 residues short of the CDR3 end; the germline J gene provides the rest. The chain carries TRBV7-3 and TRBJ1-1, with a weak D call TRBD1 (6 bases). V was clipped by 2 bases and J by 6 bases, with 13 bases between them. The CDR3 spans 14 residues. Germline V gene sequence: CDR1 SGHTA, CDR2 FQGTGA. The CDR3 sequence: CASSLHREAAEAFF. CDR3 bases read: TGTGCCAGCAGCTTACACAGGGAAGCCGCTGAA.

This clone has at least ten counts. CDR3 loop: CASSLGRSDYGYTF. The covered CDR3 bases are TGTGCCAGCAGCTTAGGAAGGTCCGACTATGGC. This chain links TRBV7-2 with TRBJ1-2, with D hard to call. The read halts 3 residues ahead of the CDR3 end, with the missing end drawn from the germline J gene. Germline V gene data show CDR1 as SGHTA and CDR2 as FQGNSA. The CDR3 runs to 14 residues. V was clipped by 1 base and J by 3 bases, with 9 bases between them.

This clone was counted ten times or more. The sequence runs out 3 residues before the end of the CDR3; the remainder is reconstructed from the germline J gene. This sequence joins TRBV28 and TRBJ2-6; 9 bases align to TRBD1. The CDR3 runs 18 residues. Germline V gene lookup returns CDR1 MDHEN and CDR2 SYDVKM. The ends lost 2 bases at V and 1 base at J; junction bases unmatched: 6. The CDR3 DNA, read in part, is TGTGCCAGCAGTTTAAGGGGACAGGGTTTTTCTGGGGCCAACGTC. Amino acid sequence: CASSLRGQGFSGANV. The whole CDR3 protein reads CASSLRGQGFSGANVLTF.

The sequenced CDR3 bases are TGTGCCTGGAGCCACAGGACTGAG. This encodes CAWSHRTE. The full-length CDR3 reads as CAWSHRTEQFF. The chain has TRBV30 and TRBJ2-1, with a weak D call TRBD1 (5 bases). The CDR3 goes on 3 residues after the read ends, and that part is filled in from the germline J gene. V lost 3 bases to trimming and J lost 9 bases, with 9 bases between them. Per germline, CDR1 GTSNPN and CDR2 SVGIG (reference sequence). The CDR3 runs to 11 residues.

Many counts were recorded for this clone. CDR3 region: CAWSVLIRRNEQFF. The covered CDR3 bases are TGTGCCTGGAGTGTACTAATACGGCGGAATGAG. The V gene is TRBV30, the J gene TRBJ2-1; D unclear. Read coverage stops 3 residues before the CDR3 terminus; the germline J gene supplies the remainder. The germline V gene encodes CDR1 GTSNPN and CDR2 SVGIG (reference sequence). Trimming cost V 0 bases and J 7 bases, with 13 bases left between them. This CDR3 region has 14 residues.

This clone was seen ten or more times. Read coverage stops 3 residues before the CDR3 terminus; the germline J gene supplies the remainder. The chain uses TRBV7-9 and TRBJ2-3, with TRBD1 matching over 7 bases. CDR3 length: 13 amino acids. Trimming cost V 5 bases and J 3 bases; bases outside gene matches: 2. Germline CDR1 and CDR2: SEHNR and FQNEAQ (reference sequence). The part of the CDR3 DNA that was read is TGTGCCAGCAGCGAGACAGGGACAGATACG. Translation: CASSETGTDT. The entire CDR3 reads CASSETGTDTQYF.

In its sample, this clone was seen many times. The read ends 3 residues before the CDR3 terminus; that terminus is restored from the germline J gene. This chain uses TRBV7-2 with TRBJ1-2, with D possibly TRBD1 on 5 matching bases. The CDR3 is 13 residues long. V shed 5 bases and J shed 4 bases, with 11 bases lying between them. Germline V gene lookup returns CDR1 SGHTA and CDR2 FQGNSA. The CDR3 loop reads CASSLDSLYGYTF. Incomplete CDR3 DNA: TGTGCCAGCAGCCTCGACAGCCTCTATGGC.

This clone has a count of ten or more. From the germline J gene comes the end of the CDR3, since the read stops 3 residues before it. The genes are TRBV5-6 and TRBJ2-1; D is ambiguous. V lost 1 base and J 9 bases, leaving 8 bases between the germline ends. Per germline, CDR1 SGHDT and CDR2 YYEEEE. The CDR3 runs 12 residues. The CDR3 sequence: CASSLYGFEQFF. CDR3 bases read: TGTGCCAGCAGCTTGTATGGCTTTGAG.

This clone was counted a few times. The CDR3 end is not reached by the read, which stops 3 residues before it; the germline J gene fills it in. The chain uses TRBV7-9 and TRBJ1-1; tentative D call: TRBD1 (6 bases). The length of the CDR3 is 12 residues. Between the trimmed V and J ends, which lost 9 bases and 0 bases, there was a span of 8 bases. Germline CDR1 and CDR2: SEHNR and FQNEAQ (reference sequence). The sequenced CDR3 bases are TGTGCCAGAGGACAGCTGAACACTGAA. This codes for CARGQLNTE. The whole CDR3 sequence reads CARGQLNTEAFF.

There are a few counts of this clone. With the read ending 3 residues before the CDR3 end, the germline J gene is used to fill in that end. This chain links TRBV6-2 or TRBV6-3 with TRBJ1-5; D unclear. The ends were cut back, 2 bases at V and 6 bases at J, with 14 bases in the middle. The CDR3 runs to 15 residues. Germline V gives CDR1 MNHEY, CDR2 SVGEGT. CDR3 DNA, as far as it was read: TGTGCCAGCAGTTACAGCCGGGGAGGTGGTCAGCCC. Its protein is CASSYSRGGGQP. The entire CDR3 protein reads CASSYSRGGGQPQHF.

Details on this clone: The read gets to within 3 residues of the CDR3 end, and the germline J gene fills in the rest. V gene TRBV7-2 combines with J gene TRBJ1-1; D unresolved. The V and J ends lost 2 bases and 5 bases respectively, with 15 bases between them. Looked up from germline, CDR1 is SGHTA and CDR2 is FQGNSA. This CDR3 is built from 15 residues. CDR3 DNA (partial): TGTGCCAGCAGCTTATCGGCGGCCCCTGGGACTGAA. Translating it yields CASSLSAAPGTE. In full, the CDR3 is CASSLSAAPGTEAFF.

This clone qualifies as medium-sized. The covered CDR3 bases are TGCAGTGCTACTCGGACAGGGGCCGTTCAGCCC. It encodes CSATRTGAVQP. The complete CDR3 protein is CSATRTGAVQPQHF. J is TRBJ1-5 and V is TRBV20-1; 9 bases line up with TRBD1. The read comes to an end 3 residues before the CDR3 does, leaving the germline J gene to fill in the end. The CDR3 has 14 residues. CDR1 is DFQATT and CDR2 is SNEGSKA in the germline V gene (reference sequence). V lost 4 bases, J lost 6 bases, and 7 bases stayed unmatched.

CDR3 amino acids: CASSPWTGAPYEQYF. The DNA read from the CDR3 is TGCGCCAGCAGCCCCTGGACAGGGGCTCCCTACGAG. The chain links TRBV5-1 to TRBJ2-7; 9 bases map to TRBD1. The sequenced fragment ends 3 residues before the CDR3 boundary, so the rest is inferred from the germline J gene. This CDR3 comprises 15 residues. The V segment lost 4 bases and the J segment 2 bases; nucleotides outside the gene matches: 7. Germline lookup yields CDR1 SGHRS and CDR2 YFSETQ.

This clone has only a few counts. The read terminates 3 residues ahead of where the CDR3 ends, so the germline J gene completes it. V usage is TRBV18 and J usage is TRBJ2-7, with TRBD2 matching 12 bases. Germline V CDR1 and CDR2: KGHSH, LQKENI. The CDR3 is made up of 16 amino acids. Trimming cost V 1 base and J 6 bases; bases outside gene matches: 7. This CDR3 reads CASSPLVELAGGEQYF. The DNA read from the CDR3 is TGTGCCAGCTCACCACTAGTTGAACTAGCGGGAGGCGAG.